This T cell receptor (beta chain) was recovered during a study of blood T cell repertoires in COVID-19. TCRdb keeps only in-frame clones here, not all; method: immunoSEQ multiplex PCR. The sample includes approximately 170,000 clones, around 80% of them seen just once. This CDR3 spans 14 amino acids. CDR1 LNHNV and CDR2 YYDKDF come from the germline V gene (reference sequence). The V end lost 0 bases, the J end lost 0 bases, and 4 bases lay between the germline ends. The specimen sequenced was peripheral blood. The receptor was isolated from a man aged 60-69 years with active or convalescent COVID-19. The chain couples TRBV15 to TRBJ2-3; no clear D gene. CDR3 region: CATSREGSTDTQYF. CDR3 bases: TGTGCCACCAGCAGAGAGGGCAGCACAGATACGCAGTATTTT.